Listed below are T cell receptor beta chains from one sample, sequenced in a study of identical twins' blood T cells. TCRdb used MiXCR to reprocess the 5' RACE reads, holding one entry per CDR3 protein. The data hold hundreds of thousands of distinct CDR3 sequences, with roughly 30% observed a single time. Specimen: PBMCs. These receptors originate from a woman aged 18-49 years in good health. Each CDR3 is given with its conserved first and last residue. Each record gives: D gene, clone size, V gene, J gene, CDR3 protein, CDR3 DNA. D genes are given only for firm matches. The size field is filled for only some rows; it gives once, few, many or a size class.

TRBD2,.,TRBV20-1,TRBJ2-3,CSARVGLAGTDTQYF,TGCAGTGCTAGAGTAGGACTAGCGGGTACAGATACGCAGTATTTT
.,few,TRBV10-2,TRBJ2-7,CASSELREQYF,TGCGCCAGCAGTGAGCTTCGCGAGCAGTACTTC
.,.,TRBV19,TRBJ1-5,CASSIMRDQPQHF,TGTGCCAGTAGTATTATGAGGGACCAGCCCCAGCATTTT
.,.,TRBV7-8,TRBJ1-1,CASSLGSQGGEAFF,TGTGCCAGCAGCTTAGGTAGCCAGGGAGGTGAAGCTTTCTTT
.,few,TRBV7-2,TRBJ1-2,CASSLDMRQSYGYTF,TGTGCCAGCAGCTTAGACATGCGACAGAGCTATGGCTACACCTTC
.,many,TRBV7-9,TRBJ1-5,CASSLPHQPQHF,TGTGCCAGCAGCTTACCTCATCAGCCCCAGCATTTT
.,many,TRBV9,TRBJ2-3,CASSVGVETDTQYF,TGTGCCAGCAGCGTAGGGGTCGAGACAGATACGCAGTATTTT
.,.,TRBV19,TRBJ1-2,CASRLGASLGNYGYTF,TGTGCCAGTAGGCTCGGGGCTTCCCTAGGGAACTATGGCTACACCTTC
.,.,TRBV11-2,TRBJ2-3,CASGVPADTQYF,TGTGCCAGCGGCGTACCCGCAGATACGCAGTATTTT
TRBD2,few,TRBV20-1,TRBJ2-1,CSAGTSGDDEQFF,TGCAGTGCCGGGACTAGCGGGGACGATGAGCAGTTCTTC
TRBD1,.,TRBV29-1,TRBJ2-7,CSVDMGQGFYEQYF,TGCAGCGTTGACATGGGACAGGGGTTCTACGAGCAGTACTTC
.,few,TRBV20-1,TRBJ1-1,CSARGHTMRLTEAFF,TGCAGTGCTAGAGGGCACACTATGAGGCTCACTGAAGCTTTCTTT
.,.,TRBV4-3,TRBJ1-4,CASSQGQNGKLFF,TGCGCCAGCAGCCAGGGCCAGAATGGAAAACTGTTTTTT
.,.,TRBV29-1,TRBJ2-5,CSVVRSFQETQYF,TGCAGCGTTGTGAGGTCCTTCCAAGAGACCCAGTACTTC
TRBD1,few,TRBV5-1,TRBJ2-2,CASSKGQGPGELFF,TGCGCCAGCAGTAAAGGACAGGGGCCCGGGGAGCTGTTTTTT
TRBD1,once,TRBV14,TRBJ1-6,CASSHRGVNSPLHF,TGTGCCAGCAGCCACAGGGGGGTTAATTCACCCCTCCACTTT
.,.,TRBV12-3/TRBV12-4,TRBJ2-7,CANSHNPYEQYF,TGTGCCAACTCACATAACCCTTACGAGCAGTACTTC
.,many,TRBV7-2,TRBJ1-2,CASSLDYGYTF,TGTGCCAGCAGCTTAGACTATGGCTACACCTTC
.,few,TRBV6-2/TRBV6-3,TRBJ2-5,CASSYDTQETQYF,TGTGCCAGCAGTTACGACACCCAAGAGACCCAGTACTTC
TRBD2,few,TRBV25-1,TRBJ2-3,CASSEASGGDTQYF,TGTGCCAGCAGTGAGGCTAGCGGGGGAGATACGCAGTATTTT
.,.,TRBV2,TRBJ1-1,CASTGKGGTEAFF,TGTGCCAGCACGGGGAAGGGGGGCACTGAAGCTTTCTTT
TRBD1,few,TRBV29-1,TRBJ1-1,CSVEGQGFEAFF,TGCAGCGTGGAGGGACAGGGATTCGAAGCTTTCTTT
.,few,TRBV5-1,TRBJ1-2,CASIPSSGQGLSNGYTF,TGCGCCAGCATCCCGTCAAGCGGGCAGGGACTTTCTAATGGCTACACCTTC
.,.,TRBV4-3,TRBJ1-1,CASSRTPEPEAFF,TGCGCCAGCTCAAGGACGCCCGAACCTGAAGCTTTCTTT
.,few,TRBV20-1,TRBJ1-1,CSASVGGGNTEAFF,TGCAGTGCTAGCGTCGGTGGGGGTAACACTGAAGCTTTCTTT
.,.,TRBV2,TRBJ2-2,CASGTGELFF,TGTGCCAGCGGAACCGGGGAGCTGTTTTTT
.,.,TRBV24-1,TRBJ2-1,CTTSDLALGEQFF,TGTACCACCAGTGATCTCGCCCTCGGTGAGCAGTTCTTC
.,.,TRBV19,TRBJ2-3,CASSTWGADTQYF,TGTGCCAGTAGTACCTGGGGGGCCGATACGCAGTATTTT
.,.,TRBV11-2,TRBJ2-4,CASSKGGGQNIQYF,TGTGCCAGCAGCAAAGGGGGGGGTCAGAACATTCAGTACTTC
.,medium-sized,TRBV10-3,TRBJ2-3,CAISTSGTASTDTQYF,TGTGCCATCAGTACCAGCGGGACAGCGAGTACAGATACGCAGTATTTT
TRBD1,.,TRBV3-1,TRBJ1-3,CASSQEGTAGNTIYF,TGTGCCAGCAGCCAAGAGGGGACAGCTGGAAACACCATATATTTT
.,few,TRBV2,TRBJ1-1,CASSLDSVDTEAFF,TGTGCCAGCAGCCTCGACAGTGTTGACACTGAAGCTTTCTTT
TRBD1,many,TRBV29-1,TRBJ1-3,CSAAGGNGNTIYF,TGCAGCGCCGCAGGGGGCAATGGAAACACCATATATTTT
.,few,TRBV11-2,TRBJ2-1,CASSNGTDEQFF,TGTGCCAGCAGCAATGGGACGGATGAGCAGTTCTTC
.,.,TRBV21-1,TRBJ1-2,CASSRDAGADLNYGYTF,TGTGCCAGCAGCAGAGACGCCGGGGCCGACCTTAACTATGGCTACACCTTC
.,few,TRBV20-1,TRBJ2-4,CSAGRFSTLAKNIQYF,TGCAGTGCCGGGCGTTTTAGTACATTAGCCAAAAACATTCAGTACTTC
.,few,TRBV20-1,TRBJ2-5,CSARDPRASQETQYF,TGCAGTGCTAGAGACCCCAGGGCTTCCCAAGAGACCCAGTACTTC
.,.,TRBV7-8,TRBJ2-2,CASSLAVPGGELFF,TGTGCCAGCAGCTTAGCAGTCCCCGGCGGGGAGCTGTTTTTT
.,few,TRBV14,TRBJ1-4,CASSQGRELFF,TGTGCCAGCAGCCAAGGAAGGGAATTGTTTTTT
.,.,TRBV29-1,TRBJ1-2,CSVDYSPYRGTSYGYTF,TGCAGCGTTGACTACAGCCCATATAGGGGGACGAGCTATGGCTACACCTTC
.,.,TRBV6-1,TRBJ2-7,CASSGPPTYEQYF,TGTGCCAGCAGCGGGCCCCCTACGTACGAGCAGTACTTC
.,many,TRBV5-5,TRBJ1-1,CASSFRGFGADTEAFF,TGTGCCAGCAGCTTCAGGGGATTTGGAGCGGACACTGAAGCTTTCTTT
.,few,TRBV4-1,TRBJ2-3,CASSRKGGTDTQYF,TGCGCCAGCAGCCGCAAAGGTGGGACAGATACGCAGTATTTT
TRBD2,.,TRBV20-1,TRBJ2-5,CSAKTQGGGSGRTLQETQYF,TGCAGTGCCAAAACACAGGGCGGGGGTAGCGGGAGGACCCTCCAAGAGACCCAGTACTTC
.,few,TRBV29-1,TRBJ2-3,CSVRTLSTDTQYF,TGCAGCGTTAGGACACTTAGCACAGATACGCAGTATTTT
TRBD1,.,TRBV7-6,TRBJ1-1,CASSLITGAGEAFF,TGTGCCAGCAGCCTTATAACAGGGGCTGGCGAAGCTTTCTTT